The rows below give T cell receptor beta chains drawn from one sample of a study of cytomegalovirus exposure and HLA in healthy donors. The assay was immunoSEQ multiplex PCR, and TCRdb's table has in-frame clones only and misses some. The data hold around 72,000 clones, with around 70% observed a single time. Input material: PBMCs. The receptors derive from a man aged 40-55 years in good health and CMV-seropositive. Both conserved end residues are part of each CDR3. The D gene is left open where the match is weak. Clone size is shown for a subset of rows, as once, few, many or a class of expanded clone.

d_gene,j_gene,v_gene,abundance,CDR3nt,CDR3aa
TRBD1,TRBJ2-3,TRBV14,NA,TGTGCCAGCAGCCATCAGGGGGCGGCCTCTTTCCAGTATTTT,CASSHQGAASFQYF
NA,TRBJ2-2,TRBV29-1,few,TGCAGCGTTGACCAACAGGGAGGGGGCGGGGAGCTGTTTTTT,CSVDQQGGGGELFF
NA,TRBJ2-7,TRBV2,NA,TGTGCCAGCAGTGGGGCGGGGTCCTACGAGCAGTACTTC,CASSGAGSYEQYF
NA,TRBJ2-6,TRBV19,NA,TGTGCCAGTAGCAAAAGGGGTTCTGGGGCCAACGTCCTGACTTTC,CASSKRGSGANVLTF
NA,TRBJ1-1,TRBV4-3,few,TGCGCCAGCAGCCAAGTGGAGGGCACTGAAGCTTTCTTT,CASSQVEGTEAFF
NA,TRBJ2-2,TRBV29-1,NA,TGCAGCGTTGATCGGGGGAACACCGGGGAGCTGTTTTTT,CSVDRGNTGELFF
NA,TRBJ1-1,TRBV5-1,few,TGCGCCAGCAGCTTGGTGGTAGGGGAAAACACTGAAGCTTTCTTT,CASSLVVGENTEAFF
NA,TRBJ1-5,TRBV28,NA,TGTGCCAGCAGTTCCGAGAGAGGGGGATGGGATCAGCCCCAGCATTTT,CASSSERGGWDQPQHF
TRBD2,TRBJ2-7,TRBV27,NA,TGTGCCAGCAGTTTGGGGGGGGAAGGGTACGAGCAGTACTTC,CASSLGGEGYEQYF
NA,TRBJ1-3,TRBV5-1,few,TGCGCCAGCAGCCCGGAGGGGTCCGCGGGCACCATATATTTT,CASSPEGSAGTIYF
TRBD1,TRBJ2-7,TRBV6-6,NA,TGTGCCGGCGGCAGGGGGTTACACGAGCAGTACTTC,CAGGRGLHEQYF